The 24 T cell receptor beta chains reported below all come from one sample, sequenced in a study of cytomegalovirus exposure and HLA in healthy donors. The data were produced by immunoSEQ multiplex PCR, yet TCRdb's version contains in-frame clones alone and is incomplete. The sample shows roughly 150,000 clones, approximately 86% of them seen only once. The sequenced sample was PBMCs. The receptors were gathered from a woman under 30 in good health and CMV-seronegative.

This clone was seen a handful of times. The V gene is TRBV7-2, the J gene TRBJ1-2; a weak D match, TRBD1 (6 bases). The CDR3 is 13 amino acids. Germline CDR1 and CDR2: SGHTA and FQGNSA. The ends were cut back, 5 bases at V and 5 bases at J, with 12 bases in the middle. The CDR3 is CASSVSQGYGYTF. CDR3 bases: TGTGCCAGCAGCGTCAGCCAGGGGTATGGCTACACCTTC. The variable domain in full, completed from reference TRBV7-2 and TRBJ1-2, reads GAGVSQSPSNKVTEKGKDVELRCDPISGHTALYWYRQSLGQGLEFLIYFQGNSAPDKSGLPSDRFSAERTGGSVSTLTIQRTQQEDSAVYLCASSVSQGYGYTFGSGTRLTVV.

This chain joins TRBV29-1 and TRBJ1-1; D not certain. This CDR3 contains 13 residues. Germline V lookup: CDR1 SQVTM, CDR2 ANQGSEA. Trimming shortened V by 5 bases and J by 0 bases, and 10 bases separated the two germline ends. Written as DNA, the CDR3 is TGCAGCGTTCGGGAGACGATGAACACTGAAGCTTTCTTT. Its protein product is CSVRETMNTEAFF.

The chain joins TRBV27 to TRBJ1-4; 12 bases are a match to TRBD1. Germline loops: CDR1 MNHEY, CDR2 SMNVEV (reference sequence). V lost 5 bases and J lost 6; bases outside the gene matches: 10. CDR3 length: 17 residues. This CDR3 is CASSGTGGRPAYEKLFF. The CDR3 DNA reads TGTGCCAGCAGTGGGACAGGGGGCCGCCCCGCTTATGAAAAACTGTTTTTT.

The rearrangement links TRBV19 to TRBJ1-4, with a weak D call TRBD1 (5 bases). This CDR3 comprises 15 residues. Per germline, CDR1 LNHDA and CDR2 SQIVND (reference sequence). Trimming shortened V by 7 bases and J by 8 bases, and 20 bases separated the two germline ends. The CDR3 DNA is TGTGCCAGTACCGTTCGTCTCGACAGAGGAGAAAAACTGTTTTTT. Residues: CASTVRLDRGEKLFF.

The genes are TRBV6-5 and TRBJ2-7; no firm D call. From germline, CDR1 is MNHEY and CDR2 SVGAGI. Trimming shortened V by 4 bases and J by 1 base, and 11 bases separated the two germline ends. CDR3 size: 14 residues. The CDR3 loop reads CASSFSPGSYEQYF. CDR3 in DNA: TGTGCCAGCAGTTTCTCTCCCGGGTCCTACGAGCAGTACTTC.

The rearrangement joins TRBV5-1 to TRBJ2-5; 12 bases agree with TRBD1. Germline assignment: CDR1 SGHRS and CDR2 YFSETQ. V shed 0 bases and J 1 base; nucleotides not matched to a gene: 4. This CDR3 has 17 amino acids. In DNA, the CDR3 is TGCGCCAGCAGCTTGGAAGGGACAGGGGGCTCCCAAGAGACCCAGTACTTC. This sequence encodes CASSLEGTGGSQETQYF.

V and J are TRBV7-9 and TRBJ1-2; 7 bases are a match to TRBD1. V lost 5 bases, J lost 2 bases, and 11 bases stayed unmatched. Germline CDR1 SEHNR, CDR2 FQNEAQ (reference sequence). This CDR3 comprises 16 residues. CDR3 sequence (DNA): TGTGCCAGCAGCACAGGTTGGACAGGAGAAAACTATGGCTACACCTTC. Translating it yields CASSTGWTGENYGYTF.

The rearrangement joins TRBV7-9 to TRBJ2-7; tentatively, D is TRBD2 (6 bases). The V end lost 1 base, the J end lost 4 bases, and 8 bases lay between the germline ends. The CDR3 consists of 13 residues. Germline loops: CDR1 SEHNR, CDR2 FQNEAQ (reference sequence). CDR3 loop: CASSLGGVYEQYF. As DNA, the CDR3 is TGTGCCAGCAGCTTAGGGGGGGTTTACGAGCAGTACTTC.

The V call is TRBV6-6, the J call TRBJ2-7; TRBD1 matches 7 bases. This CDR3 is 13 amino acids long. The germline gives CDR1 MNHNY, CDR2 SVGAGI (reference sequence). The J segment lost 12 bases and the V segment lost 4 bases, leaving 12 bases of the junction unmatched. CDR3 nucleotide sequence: TGTGCCAGCAGTTTGTCGATAAACAGGGGAATGTACTTC. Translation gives CASSLSINRGMYF.

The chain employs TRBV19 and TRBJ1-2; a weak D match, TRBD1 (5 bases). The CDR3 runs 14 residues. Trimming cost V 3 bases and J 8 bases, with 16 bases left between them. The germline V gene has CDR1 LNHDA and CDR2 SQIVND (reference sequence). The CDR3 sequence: CASSIGDSNSGYTF. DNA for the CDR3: TGTGCCAGTAGTATTGGGGACTCCAATTCAGGCTACACCTTC.

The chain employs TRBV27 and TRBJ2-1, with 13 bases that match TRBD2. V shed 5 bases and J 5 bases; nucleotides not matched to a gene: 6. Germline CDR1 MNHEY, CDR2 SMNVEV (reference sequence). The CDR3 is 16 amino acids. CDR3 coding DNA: TGTGCCAGCAGTCCCGGGACTAGCGGGACTGACAATGAGCAGTTCTTC. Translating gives CASSPGTSGTDNEQFF.

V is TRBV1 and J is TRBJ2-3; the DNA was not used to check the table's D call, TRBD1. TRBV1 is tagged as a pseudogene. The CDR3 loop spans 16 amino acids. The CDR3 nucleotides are TGCACCAGCAGCCGACAGACCCCGTTCCCTACAGATACGCAGTATTTT. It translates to CTSSRQTPFPTDTQYF.

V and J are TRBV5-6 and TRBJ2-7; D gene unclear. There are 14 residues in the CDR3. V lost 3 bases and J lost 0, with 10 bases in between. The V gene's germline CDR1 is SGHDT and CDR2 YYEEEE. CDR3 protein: CASSWAGSSYEQYF. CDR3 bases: TGTGCCAGCAGCTGGGCTGGCAGCTCCTACGAGCAGTACTTC.

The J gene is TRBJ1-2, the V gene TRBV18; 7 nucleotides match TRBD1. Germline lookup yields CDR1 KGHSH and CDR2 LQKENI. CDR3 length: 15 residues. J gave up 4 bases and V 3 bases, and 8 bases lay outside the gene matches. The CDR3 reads CASSPPGTAVYGYTF. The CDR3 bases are TGTGCCAGCTCACCCCCCGGGACAGCCGTCTATGGCTACACCTTC.

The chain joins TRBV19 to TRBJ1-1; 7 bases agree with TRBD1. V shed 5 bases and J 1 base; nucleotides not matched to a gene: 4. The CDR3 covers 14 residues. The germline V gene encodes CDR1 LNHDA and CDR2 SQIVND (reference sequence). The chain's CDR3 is CASSSRQGNTEAFF. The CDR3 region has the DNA TGTGCCAGTAGTTCGCGACAGGGGAACACTGAAGCTTTCTTT.

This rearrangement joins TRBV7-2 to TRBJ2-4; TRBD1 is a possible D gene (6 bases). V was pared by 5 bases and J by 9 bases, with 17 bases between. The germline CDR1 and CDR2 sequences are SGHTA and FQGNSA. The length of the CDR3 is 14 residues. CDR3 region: CASSLHQGIGIQYF. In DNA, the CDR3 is TGTGCCAGCAGCCTTCACCAGGGGATAGGCATTCAGTACTTC.

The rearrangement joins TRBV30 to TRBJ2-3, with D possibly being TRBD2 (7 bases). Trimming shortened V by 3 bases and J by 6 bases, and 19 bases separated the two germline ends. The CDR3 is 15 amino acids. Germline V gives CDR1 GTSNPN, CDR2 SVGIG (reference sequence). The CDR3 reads CAWSLSGGGRDTQYF. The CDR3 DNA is TGTGCCTGGAGCCTGTCTGGGGGGGGGCGCGATACGCAGTATTTT.

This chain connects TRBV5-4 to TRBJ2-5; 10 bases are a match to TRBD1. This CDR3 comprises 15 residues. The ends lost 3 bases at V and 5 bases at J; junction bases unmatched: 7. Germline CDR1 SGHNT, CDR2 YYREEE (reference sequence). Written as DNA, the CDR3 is TGTGCCAGCAGCTCCCGGGACAGGGGTGGGGAGACCCAGTACTTC. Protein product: CASSSRDRGGETQYF. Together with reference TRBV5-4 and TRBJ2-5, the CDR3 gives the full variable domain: ETGVTQSPTHLIKTRGQQVTLRCSSQSGHNTVSWYQQALGQGPQFIFQYYREEENGRGNFPPRFSGLQFPNYSSELNVNALELDDSALYLCASSSRDRGGETQYFGPGTRLLVL.

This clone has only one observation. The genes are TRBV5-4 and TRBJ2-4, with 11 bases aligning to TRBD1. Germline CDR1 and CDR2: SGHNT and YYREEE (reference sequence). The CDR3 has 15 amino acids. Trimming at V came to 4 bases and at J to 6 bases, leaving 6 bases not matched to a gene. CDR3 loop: CASSPGQGGVNIQYF. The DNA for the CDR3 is TGTGCCAGCAGCCCGGGACAGGGGGGGGTAAACATTCAGTACTTC.

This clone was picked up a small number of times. As DNA, the CDR3 is TGTGCCAGCAGCTTGGGACAGGGAAACTATGGCTACACCTTC. Its translation is CASSLGQGNYGYTF. V and J are TRBV5-8 and TRBJ1-2, with 7 bases matching TRBD1. CDR1 and CDR2 (germline): SGHTS, YDEGEE. Losses at the gene ends were 0 bases for V and 2 bases for J; bases not matched to a gene: 1. CDR3 size: 14 residues. Together with reference TRBV5-8 and TRBJ1-2, the CDR3 gives the full variable domain: EAGVTQSPTHLIKTRGQQATLRCSPISGHTSVYWYQQALGLGLQFLLWYDEGEERNRGNFPPRFSGRQFPNYSSELNVNALELEDSALYLCASSLGQGNYGYTFGSGTRLTVV.

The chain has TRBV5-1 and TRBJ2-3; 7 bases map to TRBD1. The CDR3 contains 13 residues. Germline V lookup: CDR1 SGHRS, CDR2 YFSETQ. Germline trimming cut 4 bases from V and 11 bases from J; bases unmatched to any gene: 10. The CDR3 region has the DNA TGCGCCAGCAGCCCTACCGGGACAGTAAAGCAGTATTTT. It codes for CASSPTGTVKQYF.

The CDR3 nucleotides are TGTGCCTGGAGTCCGGGACAGTGGGGAACTTTCTTT. Translation gives CAWSPGQWGTFF. The J gene is TRBJ1-1, the V gene TRBV30; 7 bases map to TRBD1. This CDR3 has 12 residues. Germline-derived CDR1 and CDR2 are GTSNPN and SVGIG (reference sequence). With 2 bases clipped from V and 12 bases from J, the junction kept 9 bases outside the gene matches.

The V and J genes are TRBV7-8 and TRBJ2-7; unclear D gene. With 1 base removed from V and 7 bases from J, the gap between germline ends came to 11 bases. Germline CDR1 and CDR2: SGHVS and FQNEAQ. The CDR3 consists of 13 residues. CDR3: CASSLGRTREQYF. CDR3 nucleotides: TGTGCCAGCAGCTTAGGTAGAACTCGGGAGCAGTACTTC.

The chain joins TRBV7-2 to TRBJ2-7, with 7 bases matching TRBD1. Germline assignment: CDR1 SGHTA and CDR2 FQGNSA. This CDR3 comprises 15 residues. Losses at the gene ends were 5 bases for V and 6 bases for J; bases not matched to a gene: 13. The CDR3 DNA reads TGTGCCAGCAGCCCAACCGGGACAGTTCCTTCCGAGCAGTACTTC. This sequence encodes CASSPTGTVPSEQYF. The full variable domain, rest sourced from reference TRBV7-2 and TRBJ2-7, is GAGVSQSPSNKVTEKGKDVELRCDPISGHTALYWYRQSLGQGLEFLIYFQGNSAPDKSGLPSDRFSAERTGGSVSTLTIQRTQQEDSAVYLCASSPTGTVPSEQYFGPGTRLTVT.